This is a list of T cell receptor beta chains from one sample in a study of T cells expressing NK-cell markers. For each CDR3 protein, TCRdb gives one entry from its re-call of the 5' RACE reads, without DNA. The sample holds about 430,000 distinct CDR3 sequences. Sequencing used blood T cells: a sorted CD56 or NKG2C T cell subset, CD4+ or CD8+ T cells, or bulk PBMC T cells (not recorded which). The receptors stem from a woman between 45 and 60 years old in good health. The CDR3 runs from the conserved cysteine through the conserved F or W. Fields, in order: J gene, CDR3 length, V gene, CDR3 protein.

TRBJ2-5,12,TRBV29-1,CSAGPAQETQYF
TRBJ2-1,18,TRBV15,CATGGTGTSDTSYNEQFF
TRBJ2-3,17,TRBV24-1,CATSDPDGTGGTDTQYF
TRBJ2-3,15,TRBV25-1,CASSVHGGRTDTQYF
TRBJ2-1,16,TRBV15,CATSRRGQGGLNEQFF
TRBJ1-4,18,TRBV12-3/TRBV12-4,CASSLAVAPPGGGEKLFF
TRBJ2-6,15,TRBV10-3,CAISPPGDGANVLTF
TRBJ1-4,17,TRBV13,CASSPRDRGLRDEKLFF
TRBJ2-5,14,TRBV6-6,CASRDTGQGETQYF
TRBJ2-3,16,TRBV7-6,CASSLAGLGSTDTQYF
TRBJ1-4,14,TRBV5-5,CASSLGDRAEKLFF
TRBJ2-7,13,TRBV2,CASARQESYEQYF
TRBJ1-3,14,TRBV5-1,CASSLGDLTNTIYF
TRBJ2-2,14,TRBV7-2,CASSGRDPNRELFF
TRBJ2-5,14,TRBV6-6,CASSYRVQQETQYF
TRBJ2-1,13,TRBV10-2,CASRRTAYNEQFF
TRBJ1-6,15,TRBV12-3/TRBV12-4,CASRMGALGDSPLHF
TRBJ2-1,15,TRBV18,CASSQGGGNYNEQFF
TRBJ1-1,14,TRBV27,CASTPYGLNTEAFF
TRBJ1-1,13,TRBV2,CASSAQTGAEAFF
TRBJ1-3,15,TRBV11-2,CASSLGRRSGNTIYF
TRBJ2-6,15,TRBV20-1,CSARDQSSGANVLTF
TRBJ2-2,14,TRBV11-2,CASSWQGQIGELFF
TRBJ2-3,14,TRBV20-1,CSAEFPTDTDTQYF
TRBJ1-2,11,TRBV29-1,CSGGRDSGYTF
TRBJ2-1,16,TRBV4-1,CASSQDPSGRYNEQFF
TRBJ1-1,13,TRBV21-1,CASSKTGRVEAFF
TRBJ1-2,15,TRBV7-2,CASSPMGGGGHGYTF
TRBJ2-1,14,TRBV20-1,CSARDRHNYNEQFF
TRBJ1-1,15,TRBV5-1,CASRAAEAMNTEAFF
TRBJ2-5,16,TRBV20-1,CSASSLSDWRSQTQYF
TRBJ2-3,15,TRBV10-3,CAIKGPSGRTDTQYF
TRBJ2-7,13,TRBV4-1,CASSQRTGVEQYF
TRBJ1-5,13,TRBV20-1,CSAPPGRGQPQHF
TRBJ1-4,12,TRBV28,CASRLRTTQLFF
TRBJ2-1,17,TRBV4-1,CASSQVTGGPAYNEQFF
TRBJ2-1,13,TRBV10-1,CASSYRTINEQFF
TRBJ2-3,18,TRBV6-6,CASSFGSRAGPSTDTQYF
TRBJ1-1,15,TRBV11-2,CASSLDRIIGTEAFF
TRBJ2-5,17,TRBV21-1,CARPSDKARWGQETQYF
TRBJ1-5,15,TRBV29-1,CSAREGTGFNQPQHF
TRBJ1-2,13,TRBV25-1,CASVKTGGYGYTF
TRBJ2-7,16,TRBV5-1,CASSGLLTPPSYEQYF
TRBJ1-4,15,TRBV6-1,CASSDPTGVTEKLFF
TRBJ1-1,16,TRBV21-1,CASSKSPPEPNTEAFF